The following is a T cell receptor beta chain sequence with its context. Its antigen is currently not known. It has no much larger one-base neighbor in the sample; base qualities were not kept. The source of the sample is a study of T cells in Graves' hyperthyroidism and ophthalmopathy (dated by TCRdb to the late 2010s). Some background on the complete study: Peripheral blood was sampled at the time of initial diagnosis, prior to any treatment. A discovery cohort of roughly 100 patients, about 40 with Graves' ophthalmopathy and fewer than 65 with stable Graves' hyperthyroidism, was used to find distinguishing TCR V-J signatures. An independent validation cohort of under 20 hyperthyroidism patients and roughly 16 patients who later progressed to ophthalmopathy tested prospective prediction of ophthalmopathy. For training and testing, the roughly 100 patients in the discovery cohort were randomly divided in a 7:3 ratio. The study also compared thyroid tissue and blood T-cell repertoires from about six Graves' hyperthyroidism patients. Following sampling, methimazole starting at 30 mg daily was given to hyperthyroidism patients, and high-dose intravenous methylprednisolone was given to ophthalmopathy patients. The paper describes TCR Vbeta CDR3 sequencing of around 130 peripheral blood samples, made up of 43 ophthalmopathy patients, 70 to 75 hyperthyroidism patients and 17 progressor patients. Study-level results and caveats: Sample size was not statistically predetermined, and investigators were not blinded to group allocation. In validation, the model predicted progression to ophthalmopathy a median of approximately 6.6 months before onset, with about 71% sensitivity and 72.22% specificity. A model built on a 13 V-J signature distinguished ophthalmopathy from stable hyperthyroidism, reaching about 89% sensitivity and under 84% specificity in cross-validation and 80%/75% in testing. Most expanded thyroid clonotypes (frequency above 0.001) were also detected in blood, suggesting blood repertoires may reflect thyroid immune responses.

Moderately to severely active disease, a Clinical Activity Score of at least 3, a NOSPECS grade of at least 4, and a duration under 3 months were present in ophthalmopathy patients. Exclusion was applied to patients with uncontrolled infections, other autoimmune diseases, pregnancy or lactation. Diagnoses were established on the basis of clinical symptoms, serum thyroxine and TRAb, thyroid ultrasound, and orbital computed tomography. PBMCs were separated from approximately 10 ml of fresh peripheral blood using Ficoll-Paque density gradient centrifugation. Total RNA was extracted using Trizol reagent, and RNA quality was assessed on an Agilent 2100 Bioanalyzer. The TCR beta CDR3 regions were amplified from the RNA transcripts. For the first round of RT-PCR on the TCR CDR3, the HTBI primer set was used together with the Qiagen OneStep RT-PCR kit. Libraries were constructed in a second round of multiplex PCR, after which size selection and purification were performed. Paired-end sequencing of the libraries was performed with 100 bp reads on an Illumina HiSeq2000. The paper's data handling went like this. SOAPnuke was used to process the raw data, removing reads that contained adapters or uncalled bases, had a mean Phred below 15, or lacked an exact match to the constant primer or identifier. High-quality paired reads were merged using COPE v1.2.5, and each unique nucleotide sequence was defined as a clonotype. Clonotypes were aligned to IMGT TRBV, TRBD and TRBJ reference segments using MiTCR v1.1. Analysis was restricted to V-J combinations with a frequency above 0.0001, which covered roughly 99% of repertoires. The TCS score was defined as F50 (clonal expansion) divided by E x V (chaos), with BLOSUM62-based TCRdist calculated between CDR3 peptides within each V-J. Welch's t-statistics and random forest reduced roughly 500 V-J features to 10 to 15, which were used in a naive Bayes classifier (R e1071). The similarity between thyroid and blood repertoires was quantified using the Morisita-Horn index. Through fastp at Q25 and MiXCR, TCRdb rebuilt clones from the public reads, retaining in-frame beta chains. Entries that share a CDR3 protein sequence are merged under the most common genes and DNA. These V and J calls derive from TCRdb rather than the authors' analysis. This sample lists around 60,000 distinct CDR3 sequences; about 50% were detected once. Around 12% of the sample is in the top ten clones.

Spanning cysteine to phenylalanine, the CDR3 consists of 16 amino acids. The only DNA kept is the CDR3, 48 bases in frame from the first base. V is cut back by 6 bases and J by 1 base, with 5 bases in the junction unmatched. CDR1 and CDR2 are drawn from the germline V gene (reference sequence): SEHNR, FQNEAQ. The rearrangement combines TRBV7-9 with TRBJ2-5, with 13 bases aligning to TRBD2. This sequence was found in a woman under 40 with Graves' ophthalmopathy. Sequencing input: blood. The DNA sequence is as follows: TGTGCCAGCAGTATTGGACTAGCGGGAGCCCAAGAGACCCAGTACTTC. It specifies CASSIGLAGAQETQYF.